A single sample is the source of the 30 T cell receptor beta chains below, sequenced in a study of T cells in Graves' hyperthyroidism and ophthalmopathy (dated by TCRdb to about 2019). Libraries were built with multiplex PCR. The reads were generated on an Illumina HiSeq 2000. The TCR beta CDR3 regions were amplified from RNA transcripts. The TCR CDR3 was subjected to a first round of RT-PCR using the HTBI primer set and the Qiagen OneStep RT-PCR kit. The public reads were quality trimmed at Q25 with fastp and then assembled into clones with MiXCR by TCRdb, keeping productive beta chains. Rows are unified per CDR3 protein, each entry keeping the most common DNA and genes. In all, the sample holds about 380,000 distinct CDR3 sequences, and 15% to 20% of those were seen once. Of the sample, less than 45% is held by the ten largest clones. Material: blood. Every receptor here comes from a young man with Graves' ophthalmopathy.

This clonotype has a count of ten or more. The V gene is TRBV11-2, the J gene TRBJ2-2; no clear D gene. CDR1 is SGHAT and CDR2 is FQNNGV in the germline V gene. This CDR3 has 14 residues. The V and J ends lost 8 bases and 6 bases respectively, with 16 bases between them. The CDR3 DNA follows: TGTGCCAGCCGCTCGGACCCCCTCGCCGGGGAGCTGTTTTTT. Translation gives CASRSDPLAGELFF.

This chain uses TRBV6-1 with TRBJ2-2; maybe TRBD2 (7 bases). V lost 6 bases and J lost 5, with 13 bases in between. The CDR3 length is 14 residues. Germline-derived CDR1 and CDR2 are MNHNS and SASEGT. CDR3 sequence: CASREGGWTGELFF. DNA for the CDR3: TGTGCCAGCAGAGAGGGGGGGTGGACCGGGGAGCTGTTTTTT.

Many counts were recorded for this clonotype. The V gene is TRBV6-1, the J gene TRBJ2-7; 15 bases line up with TRBD2. Germline-derived CDR1 and CDR2 are MNHNS and SASEGT. The CDR3 has 15 amino acids. V lost 6 bases to trimming and J lost 7 bases; unmatched junction nucleotides: 7. The CDR3 loop reads CASSRTSGGGGEQYF. The DNA of the CDR3 is TGTGCCAGCAGCCGGACTAGCGGGGGGGGAGGTGAGCAGTACTTC.

This rearrangement joins TRBV28 to TRBJ2-1, with D possibly being TRBD2 (5 bases). The CDR3 totals 12 residues. Germline V gene data show CDR1 as MDHEN and CDR2 as SYDVKM. V was trimmed by 9 bases and J by 15 bases, leaving 21 bases between them. The CDR3 region has the DNA TGTGCCAGTGGGAGTGGTCTATCGGGGTCGTTCTTC. Encoded protein: CASGSGLSGSFF.

This clonotype was recorded at least ten times. V is TRBV4-1 and J is TRBJ1-2; the match to TRBD1 covers 7 bases. The CDR3 is 18 amino acids. V was clipped by 1 base and J by 0 bases; unmatched bases: 11. Germline values: CDR1 MGHRA, CDR2 YSYEKL. DNA for the CDR3: TGCGCCAGCAGCCAAGCCGACAGGGTCGAGCCTTCTAACTATGGCTACACCTTC. This gives the protein CASSQADRVEPSNYGYTF.

The rearrangement links TRBV19 to TRBJ2-5, with 9 positions matching TRBD2. The CDR3 is 15 amino acids. Germline V lookup: CDR1 LNHDA, CDR2 SQIVND (reference sequence). Trimming cost V 1 base and J 7 bases; bases outside gene matches: 7. CDR3: CASSIVTSGSRTQYF. The CDR3 nucleotides are TGTGCCAGTAGTATAGTGACTAGCGGCTCCCGGACCCAGTACTTC.

V is TRBV20-1 and J is TRBJ1-6, with D perhaps TRBD1 (6 bases). Germline CDR1 is DFQATT and CDR2 is SNEGSKA (reference sequence). This CDR3 has 14 amino acids. V was shortened by 6 bases and J by 7 bases, with 16 bases between the two germline ends. In nucleotides, the CDR3 is TGCAGTGCGAGGGAGGGTCAGGGGAATTCACCCCTCCACTTT. It is translated as CSAREGQGNSPLHF.

The table lists this clonotype with many counts. The J gene is TRBJ2-3, the V gene TRBV3-1; possible D gene TRBD1, 6 bases. Germline V gives CDR1 LGHDT, CDR2 YNNKEL (reference sequence). V was trimmed by 1 base and J by 14 bases, leaving 19 bases between them. The CDR3 has 14 amino acids. The CDR3 nucleotides read TGTGCCAGCAGCCAAGGGGGGCAGGTCCACGGTGCGTATTTT. Amino acids: CASSQGGQVHGAYF.

V is TRBV15 and J is TRBJ2-7; no firm D call. Germline CDR1 reads LNHNV; CDR2 reads YYDKDF (reference sequence). This CDR3 spans 12 amino acids. Deletions cut 3 bases from V and 4 bases from J, with 7 bases between. The CDR3 DNA sequence: TGTGCCACCAGCAGTCGGTCGTACGAGCAGTACTTC. This encodes CATSSRSYEQYF.

This clonotype was seen only a few times. The CDR3, as DNA: TGTGCCAGCTCACCACCGAGTGATAGGGGGATCTCACGCGGCTACACCTTC. Translation gives CASSPPSDRGISRGYTF. V and J are TRBV18 and TRBJ1-2; TRBD1 is a possible D gene (6 bases). The V gene's germline CDR1 is KGHSH and CDR2 LQKENI. The V gene lost 0 bases and the J gene lost 8 bases, with 22 bases spanning the gap. The CDR3 spans 17 residues.

The J gene is TRBJ2-1, the V gene TRBV6-1; D may match TRBD1 or TRBD2 (5 bases each). Germline lookup yields CDR1 MNHNS and CDR2 SASEGT. The CDR3 has 12 residues. Between the trimmed V and J ends, which lost 7 bases and 4 bases, there was a span of 8 bases. The CDR3 coding sequence is TGTGCCAGCATGGGGGTTTACAATGAGCAGTTCTTC. Encoded protein: CASMGVYNEQFF.

V usage is TRBV6-1 and J usage is TRBJ1-5; 7 nucleotides agree with TRBD1. V was clipped by 4 bases and J by 7 bases; unmatched bases: 4. The germline gives CDR1 MNHNS, CDR2 SASEGT. CDR3 length: 13 residues. The CDR3 sequence is CASSAGGRQPQHF. In nucleotides, the CDR3 is TGTGCCAGCAGTGCAGGGGGGAGGCAGCCCCAGCATTTT.

This clonotype was recorded at least ten times. The chain uses TRBV5-1 and TRBJ2-1, with D possibly TRBD1 on 5 matching bases. The CDR3 loop spans 15 amino acids. The germline CDR1 and CDR2 sequences are SGHRS and YFSETQ. The V end was cut by 5 bases, the J end by 0 bases, with 12 bases between. For the CDR3, the DNA is TGCGCCAGCAGGCCCGACAGCGCCTCCTACAATGAGCAGTTCTTC. It encodes CASRPDSASYNEQFF.

This clonotype was seen a few times. The rearrangement uses TRBV29-1 and TRBJ1-2, with D tentatively TRBD1 (5 bases). The ends were cut back, 6 bases at V and 7 bases at J, with 18 bases in the middle. CDR3 length equals 13 residues. Per the germline V gene, CDR1 is SQVTM and CDR2 is ANQGSEA. The CDR3 bases are TGCAGCGTGGGGGGGGACGCCTCGCGTGGCTACACCTTC. As protein: CSVGGDASRGYTF.

In this sample, this clonotype turned up many times. V and J are TRBV9 and TRBJ2-3; D may be TRBD2 (6 bases). Germline CDR1 reads SGDLS; CDR2 reads YYNGEE. Trimming left V 3 bases short and J 0 bases short, with 8 bases between. The CDR3 has 14 residues. CDR3 in DNA: TGTGCCAGCAGCGCCCGGGAGAGCACAGATACGCAGTATTTT. This gives the protein CASSARESTDTQYF.

There are many counts of this clonotype. This chain links TRBV3-1 with TRBJ1-1, with a weak D call TRBD1 (5 bases). Per the germline V gene, CDR1 is LGHDT and CDR2 is YNNKEL (reference sequence). Trimming took 0 bases from V and 1 from J, leaving 12 bases between them. The CDR3 is made up of 16 amino acids. The CDR3 here is CASSQDRQGSNTEAFF. CDR3 coding DNA: TGTGCCAGCAGCCAAGATCGTCAGGGATCGAACACTGAAGCTTTCTTT.

The chain joins TRBV2 to TRBJ1-4; D gene unclear. V lost 6 bases to trimming and J lost 4 bases, with 12 bases between them. The V gene's germline CDR1 is SNHLY and CDR2 FYNNEI. This CDR3 is built from 14 residues. CDR3 in amino acids: CASRVGRLNEKLFF. Written as DNA, the CDR3 is TGTGCCAGCAGGGTCGGACGGCTTAATGAAAAACTGTTTTTT.

This clonotype has just a few counts. This may stem from a read error, because a much larger clone lies one nucleotide away. V and J are TRBV7-9 and TRBJ2-7, with D possibly called TRBD1 or TRBD2 (5 bases each). Trimming took 5 bases from V and 1 from J, leaving 12 bases between them. The CDR3 length is 14 residues. Germline CDR1 reads SEHNR; CDR2 reads FQNEAQ (reference sequence). The CDR3 DNA reads as TGTGCCAGCAGCGTCCGGGACGGGTCCTACGAGCAGTACTTC. This encodes CASSVRDGSYEQYF.

At least ten counts were recorded for this clonotype. J is TRBJ1-1 and V is TRBV12-3 or TRBV12-4, with D possibly being TRBD1 (5 bases). The CDR3 is 11 amino acids. Trimming took 9 bases from V and 7 from J, leaving 12 bases between them. The CDR3 loop is CASEGLDEAFF. CDR3 DNA sequence: TGTGCCAGTGAGGGGTTGGATGAAGCTTTCTTT.

The chain links TRBV5-5 to TRBJ1-1, with 10 bases lining up with TRBD1. CDR3 length: 16 amino acids. Trimming at V came to 0 bases and at J to 0 bases, leaving 2 bases not matched to a gene. Germline V CDR1 and CDR2: SGHKS, YYEKEE (reference sequence). The CDR3 loop reads CASSLGQGAMNTEAFF. The CDR3 region has the DNA TGTGCCAGCAGCTTGGGACAGGGGGCTATGAACACTGAAGCTTTCTTT.

The DNA of the CDR3 is TGTGCCAGCAGTTACGGACGCAACTCCTACAATGAGCAGTTCTTC. This encodes CASSYGRNSYNEQFF. The V call is TRBV6-2 or TRBV6-3, the J call TRBJ2-1; no definite D call. The CDR3 runs to 15 residues. Trimming took 2 bases from V and 0 from J, leaving 8 bases between them. The germline gives CDR1 MNHEY, CDR2 SVGEGT.

This clonotype was detected a few times. The chain joins TRBV4-1 to TRBJ2-7, with D perhaps being TRBD1 or TRBD2 (5 bases each). The CDR3 extends over 13 amino acids. CDR1 and CDR2 (germline): MGHRA, YSYEKL. The V gene lost 3 bases and the J gene lost 6 bases, with 12 bases spanning the gap. In DNA form, the CDR3 reads TGCGCCAGCAGCCACCCCGCCGGGACCGAGCAGTACTTC. Amino acid sequence: CASSHPAGTEQYF.

This clonotype was picked up a small number of times. This chain connects TRBV27 to TRBJ2-4, with 8 bases that match TRBD1. V shed 7 bases, J shed 2 bases, and the junction held 10 bases outside the gene matches. The CDR3 spans 16 residues. Looked up from germline, CDR1 is MNHEY and CDR2 is SMNVEV (reference sequence). CDR3 in DNA: TGTGCCAGCACCCTTACAGGGGGTATTTCCAAAAACATTCAGTACTTC. As protein: CASTLTGGISKNIQYF.

This clonotype was counted at least ten times. The gene calls are TRBV11-2 and TRBJ2-7; no firm D call. V was trimmed by 1 base and J by 0 bases, leaving 7 bases between them. The CDR3 length is 14 residues. The germline gives CDR1 SGHAT, CDR2 FQNNGV. CDR3 residues: CASSLADVSYEQYF. CDR3 nucleotide sequence: TGTGCCAGCAGCTTAGCGGACGTCTCCTACGAGCAGTACTTC. Looking up the rest from reference TRBV11-2 and TRBJ2-7 gives the full variable domain: EAGVAQSPRYKIIEKRQSVAFWCNPISGHATLYWYQQILGQGPKLLIQFQNNGVVDDSQLPKDRFSAERLKGVDSTLKIQPAKLEDSAVYLCASSLADVSYEQYFGPGTRLTVT.

This clonotype was observed many times. The V call is TRBV27, the J call TRBJ1-1; the D gene is possibly TRBD1 (6 bases). The CDR3 runs to 15 residues. Trimming took 7 bases from V and 6 from J, leaving 21 bases between them. Germline V gene lookup returns CDR1 MNHEY and CDR2 SMNVEV (reference sequence). CDR3 nucleotide sequence: TGTGCCAGCACCTCTTGGGGGGGGGCGAGGGCTGAAGCTTTCTTT. Protein: CASTSWGGARAEAFF.

This clonotype was found once. The V call is TRBV10-3, the J call TRBJ2-2, with 9 bases fitting TRBD1. Losses at the gene ends were 8 bases for V and 5 bases for J; bases not matched to a gene: 6. The CDR3 has 14 residues. In germline, CDR1 is ENHRY, CDR2 SYGVKD. DNA of the CDR3: TGTGCCATCCGCGACAGGGGGGGAACCGGGGAGCTGTTTTTT. Protein sequence: CAIRDRGGTGELFF.

This clonotype occurred many times. The V and J genes are TRBV6-2 or TRBV6-3 and TRBJ1-3; D possibly corresponds to TRBD1 (5 bases). Germline V gene lookup returns CDR1 MNHEY and CDR2 SVGEGT. Trimming removed 2 bases from V and 2 bases from J, with 13 bases in between. The CDR3 runs 16 residues. Written as DNA, the CDR3 is TGTGCCAGCAGTTACGGCCGGGGACGGCCTGGAAACACCATATATTTT. Amino acid sequence: CASSYGRGRPGNTIYF.

Concerning this clonotype: The junction and the germline gene differ at one end; a read error may be behind it. This sequence joins TRBV18 and TRBJ2-1, with TRBD1 matching over 8 bases. CDR3 length equals 12 residues. Germline V CDR1 and CDR2: KGHSH, LQKENI. The CDR3 region is CTSSPGGDEQFF. The CDR3 DNA sequence: TGTACCAGCTCACCAGGGGGCGATGAGCAGTTCTTC.

Ten or more counts support this clonotype. The chain combines TRBV7-3 with TRBJ2-5; a possible D gene is TRBD2 (7 bases). V lost 1 base and J 5 bases, leaving 14 bases between the germline ends. Germline V CDR1 and CDR2: SGHTA, FQGTGA. The CDR3 consists of 15 residues. CDR3 sequence reads: CASSLMGGGSETQYF. The CDR3 coding sequence is TGTGCCAGCAGCTTAATGGGGGGCGGGAGCGAGACCCAGTACTTC.

This chain links TRBV5-1 with TRBJ2-5; 14 positions match TRBD2. The CDR3 extends over 16 amino acids. J lost 4 bases, V lost 4 bases, and 6 bases had no gene match. The germline V gene has CDR1 SGHRS and CDR2 YFSETQ. CDR3 loop: CASSDLGTSGGETQYF. The CDR3 DNA is TGCGCCAGCAGCGACCTTGGGACTAGCGGGGGAGAGACCCAGTACTTC.